This TCR beta chain was identified in a study of blood T cell repertoires in COVID-19. Study-wide context: The cDNA or gDNA used as material had been derived from T cells, B-cell-depleted T cells, or PBMCs.

Unmatched junction bases numbered 6, after V lost 5 bases and J lost 3 bases. CDR3 length: 16 amino acids. CDR1 and CDR2 (germline): MNHEY, SVGEGT. Sequencing used immunoSEQ multiplex PCR; TCRdb keeps in-frame clones, though not all of them. The sample lists approximately 220,000 clones, about 85% occurring once. This chain uses TRBV6-2 or TRBV6-3 with TRBJ2-3; 12 positions match TRBD2. The clonotype originates from a man aged 40-49 years with acute or convalescent COVID-19. The sequenced sample was peripheral blood. CDR3 nucleotides: TGTGCCAGCAGTCCGACTAGCGGGAGAGGTACAGATACGCAGTATTTT. Its translation: CASSPTSGRGTDTQYF.